This paragraph reports one T cell receptor (beta chain). Antigen unknown. This table comes from immunoSEQ multiplex PCR, and its TCRdb copy is limited to in-frame clones, with some not included. The table shows tens of thousands of clones, with roughly nine tenths occurring only once. Germline V gene lookup returns CDR1 SGHTA and CDR2 FQGTGA. V gave up 5 bases and J gave up 0 bases; unmatched junction bases: 7. CDR3 length: 17 residues. The entry originates in a study of T cells in localized non-small cell lung cancer. Study findings and constraints: In adjacent lung appeared a median 57 of the top 100 tumor clones.

The sequence was obtained from a male donor older than 55 with stage I lung adenocarcinoma. The chain employs TRBV7-3 and TRBJ1-1; 12 bases are a match to TRBD1. The sequencing here drew on peripheral blood, taken before any cancer treatment. The CDR3 protein is CASSPTGQGAMNTEAFF. The CDR3 DNA sequence: TGTGCCAGCAGCCCCACGGGACAGGGGGCCATGAACACTGAAGCTTTCTTT.